These 16 T cell receptor beta chains were all obtained from the same sample, sequenced in a study of CD8 T cells in Susac syndrome (dated by TCRdb to the late 2010s). Library preparation employed the immunoSEQ multiplex PCR assay. RNA was extracted using the RNeasy kit, and about 0.45 to 1 microgram was reverse transcribed with random hexamers. The public reads were reanalyzed by TCRdb: fastp trimming at Q25, MiXCR alignment, in-frame beta chains only. Under each unique CDR3 protein, matching rows form one entry showing the most common genes and DNA. This sample has roughly 120,000 distinct CDR3 sequences in its table, and around 95% of those were observed once. The ten most abundant clones make up 0.095% to 0.1% of the sample. The sample consisted of CD4+ T cells from PBMCs. Receptors were obtained from a human donor in good health.

The rearrangement joins TRBV2 to TRBJ2-5; 15 bases align to TRBD2. Germline CDR1 and CDR2: SNHLY and FYNNEI. The CDR3 extends over 15 amino acids. V gave up 6 bases and J gave up 4 bases; unmatched junction bases: 3. The DNA for the CDR3 is TGTGCCAGCAGACAGGGACTAGCGGGAGGAGAGACCCAGTACTTC. Its translation is CASRQGLAGGETQYF.

This chain joins TRBV7-9 and TRBJ2-1; D is ambiguous. This CDR3 is built from 14 residues. V was pared by 2 bases and J by 6 bases, with 11 bases between. Per the germline V gene, CDR1 is SEHNR and CDR2 is FQNEAQ (reference sequence). CDR3 loop: CASSLSATPNEQFF. CDR3 bases: TGTGCCAGCAGCTTATCAGCAACCCCCAATGAGCAGTTCTTC.

The chain is built from TRBV20-1 and TRBJ2-1, with 16 bases aligning to TRBD2. There are 17 residues in the CDR3. The V segment lost 2 bases and the J segment 8 bases; nucleotides outside the gene matches: 9. Germline lookup yields CDR1 DFQATT and CDR2 SNEGSKA (reference sequence). The CDR3 sequence: CSARLPGLAGGPDEQFF. In DNA form, the CDR3 reads TGCAGTGCTAGACTTCCGGGACTAGCGGGAGGGCCGGATGAGCAGTTCTTC.

This rearrangement joins TRBV6-5 to TRBJ2-1; 9 bases are shared with TRBD2. The CDR3 runs to 14 residues. The V segment lost 6 bases and the J segment 9 bases; nucleotides outside the gene matches: 9. Germline loops: CDR1 MNHEY, CDR2 SVGAGI. In DNA, the CDR3 is TGTGCCAGCAGCCCCAGTCTAGCGGGAAGTGAGCAGTTCTTC. Translation: CASSPSLAGSEQFF.

The rearrangement links TRBV7-2 to TRBJ1-1; a possible D gene is TRBD1 (5 bases). CDR1 and CDR2 from the germline V gene are SGHTA and FQGNSA. There are 13 residues in the CDR3. Trimming left V 4 bases short and J 5 bases short, with 11 bases between. The CDR3 reads CASSSRRDTEAFF. The CDR3 DNA is TGTGCCAGCAGCTCCCGCAGGGATACTGAAGCTTTCTTT.

The chain carries TRBV7-9 and TRBJ1-1; D gene unclear. Germline assignment: CDR1 SEHNR and CDR2 FQNEAQ (reference sequence). The CDR3 sequence is 13 residues long. V shed 5 bases and J shed 2 bases, with 9 bases lying between them. The CDR3 region is CASSETDNTEAFF. In nucleotides, the CDR3 is TGTGCCAGCAGCGAAACAGACAACACTGAAGCTTTCTTT.

V is TRBV12-3 or TRBV12-4 and J is TRBJ1-1, with D unresolved. The CDR3 covers 14 residues. Trimming cost V 7 bases and J 4 bases, with 16 bases left between them. CDR3 protein: CASKIPLGVTEAFF. DNA for the CDR3: TGTGCCAGCAAGATCCCGCTCGGGGTCACTGAAGCTTTCTTT.

The chain links TRBV5-4 to TRBJ1-5, with a weak D call TRBD1 (6 bases). The CDR3 is 14 amino acids. The ends were cut back, 5 bases at V and 0 bases at J, with 9 bases in the middle. Germline values: CDR1 SGHNT, CDR2 YYREEE (reference sequence). The CDR3 is CASRDRYSNQPQHF. The CDR3 coding sequence is TGTGCCAGCAGGGACAGATATAGCAATCAGCCCCAGCATTTT.

The chain joins TRBV30 to TRBJ2-1; TRBD1 or TRBD2 may be the D gene (5 bases each). CDR1 and CDR2 from the germline V gene are GTSNPN and SVGIG (reference sequence). V shed 8 bases and J shed 8 bases, with 19 bases lying between them. This CDR3 spans 13 amino acids. The CDR3 reads CAQRDRPVDEQFF. Here the CDR3 DNA reads TGTGCCCAAAGGGACCGCCCCGTCGATGAGCAGTTCTTC.

The chain recombines TRBV29-1 with TRBJ1-1; TRBD1 is a possible D gene (5 bases). V dropped 3 bases and J dropped 1 base, with 9 bases sitting between them. The CDR3 covers 13 residues. Germline values: CDR1 SQVTM, CDR2 ANQGSEA. In DNA, the CDR3 is TGCAGCGTTGAGGGCAGGGAGAACACTGAAGCTTTCTTT. Translated, it gives CSVEGRENTEAFF.

In nucleotides, the CDR3 is TGTGCCAGCTCCTATACGGATTCACCCCTCCACTTT. Encoded protein: CASSYTDSPLHF. V usage is TRBV14 and J usage is TRBJ1-6; no clear D. V shed 8 bases and J shed 8 bases, with 10 bases lying between them. The germline gives CDR1 SGHDN, CDR2 FVKESK. The CDR3 loop spans 12 amino acids.

V is TRBV6-5 and J is TRBJ2-7, with unresolved D. The CDR3 is made up of 15 amino acids. Looked up from germline, CDR1 is MNHEY and CDR2 is SVGAGI. V was trimmed by 6 bases and J by 3 bases, leaving 18 bases between them. The CDR3 bases are TGTGCCAGCAGCAAAGAACCGTTAGGTAACTACGAGCAGTACTTC. Protein sequence: CASSKEPLGNYEQYF.

V and J are TRBV7-2 and TRBJ1-4, with a possible D match to TRBD1 (6 bases). CDR1 and CDR2 from the germline V gene are SGHTA and FQGNSA. The CDR3 is 14 amino acids. V gave up 5 bases and J gave up 3 bases, with 10 bases separating them. The CDR3 coding sequence is TGTGCCAGCAGCCGAACAGGGTCTAATGAAAAACTGTTTTTT. It yields the protein CASSRTGSNEKLFF.

In nucleotides, the CDR3 is TGTGCCAGCAGCTTAGGCGGGTTGAGCTCCTACGAGCAGTACTTC. Residues: CASSLGGLSSYEQYF. The V gene is TRBV7-2, the J gene TRBJ2-7; D possibly corresponds to TRBD2 (5 bases). CDR3 length: 15 amino acids. Germline loops: CDR1 SGHTA, CDR2 FQGNSA. V was clipped by 1 base and J by 0 bases, with 10 bases between them.

The rearrangement links TRBV28 to TRBJ2-7, with TRBD1 matching over 7 bases. The CDR3 has 14 residues. The germline V gene encodes CDR1 MDHEN and CDR2 SYDVKM. V was pared by 6 bases and J by 5 bases, with 10 bases of the junction left unmatched. CDR3 protein: CASSLHRGPNEQYF. The CDR3 DNA is TGTGCCAGCAGCCTACACAGGGGACCGAACGAGCAGTACTTC.

This sequence joins TRBV19 and TRBJ2-7; a possible D gene is TRBD2 (5 bases). Germline V gene lookup returns CDR1 LNHDA and CDR2 SQIVND (reference sequence). CDR3 size: 14 residues. Trimming took off 6 bases at V and 2 bases at J, with 14 bases between the two ends. CDR3 DNA sequence: TGTGCCAGTAGCGAGGGAGAGGGCCCCTACGAGCAGTACTTC. Protein product: CASSEGEGPYEQYF.